The 30 T cell receptor beta chains listed next were all sequenced from one sample in a study of OX40 agonist ivuxolimab in advanced cancers. Repertoires were generated with immunoSEQ multiplex PCR, while TCRdb's copy carries only in-frame clones and drops some. The table includes some 5,600 clones, less than 80% detected once. This specimen consisted of CD4+ or CD8+ T cells sorted from blood, obtained in a trial of the OX40 agonist ivuxolimab. These receptors were collected from an adult with an advanced solid tumor such as melanoma, head and neck, liver or kidney cancer.

The sample holds a few counts of this clone. The chain has TRBV6-6 and TRBJ2-5, with TRBD2 identical over 7 bases. The V segment lost 2 bases and the J segment 4 bases; nucleotides outside the gene matches: 4. Germline loops: CDR1 MNHNY, CDR2 SVGAGI (reference sequence). The CDR3 loop spans 14 amino acids. The CDR3 here is CASSYEAGVETQYF. CDR3 bases: TGTGCCAGCAGTTACGAGGCGGGGGTAGAGACCCAGTACTTC.

This chain connects TRBV6-1 to TRBJ1-2; tentative D call: TRBD1 (6 bases). The CDR3 runs to 13 residues. V lost 8 bases and J 8 bases, leaving 18 bases between the germline ends. Germline CDR1 reads MNHNS; CDR2 reads SASEGT. The CDR3 here is CASFEGGLMGYTF. The CDR3 bases are TGTGCCAGCTTTGAGGGGGGTCTTATGGGCTACACCTTC.

Note on this clone: The sample holds other DNA sequences that translate to the same CDR3. The CDR3 sequence: CASSGGDSGNTIYF. The CDR3 DNA reads as TGTGCCAGCAGCGGGGGGGACTCTGGAAACACCATATATTTT. The chain combines TRBV9 with TRBJ1-3; D perhaps matches TRBD1 (5 bases). This CDR3 comprises 14 residues. Trimming pared 3 bases from V and 0 bases from J, leaving 7 bases between. Germline lookup yields CDR1 SGDLS and CDR2 YYNGEE.

The V call is TRBV7-9, the J call TRBJ2-7, with TRBD2 matching over 8 bases. The CDR3 covers 14 residues. In germline, CDR1 is SEHNR, CDR2 FQNEAQ (reference sequence). The junction had 6 bases not matched to a gene; V was cut back by 5 bases and J by 3 bases. Here the CDR3 DNA reads TGTGCCAGCAGCACTTCGGGACTAGACTACGAGCAGTACTTC. Translated: CASSTSGLDYEQYF.

The rearrangement uses TRBV6-6 and TRBJ2-1; weak D call: TRBD2 (5 bases). The germline gives CDR1 MNHNY, CDR2 SVGAGI (reference sequence). V lost 7 bases to trimming and J lost 8 bases, with 15 bases between them. The CDR3 contains 13 residues. Here the CDR3 reads CASTPLLDYEQFF. DNA of the CDR3: TGTGCCAGCACACCGCTACTAGACTATGAGCAGTTCTTC.

V is TRBV10-1 and J is TRBJ2-7; 8 bases are shared with TRBD2. Germline CDR1 is WNHNN and CDR2 is SYGVQD (reference sequence). The CDR3 extends over 13 amino acids. V shed 6 bases and J 5 bases; nucleotides not matched to a gene: 6. CDR3 bases: TGCGCCAGCAGGTTAGCGGGGAAGAACGAGCAGTACTTC. Translated: CASRLAGKNEQYF.

The chain couples TRBV4-2 to TRBJ2-7, with a weak D call TRBD2 (6 bases). The germline V gene encodes CDR1 LGHNA and CDR2 YNFKEQ. Trimming removed 5 bases from V and 1 base from J, with 15 bases in between. This CDR3 comprises 15 residues. In nucleotides, the CDR3 is TGTGCCAGCAGCGAGGGACTTTCAAGATCCTACGAGCAGTACTTC. Its protein is CASSEGLSRSYEQYF.

The chain carries TRBV19 and TRBJ1-1, with D maybe TRBD1 (5 bases). The CDR3 loop spans 19 amino acids. Germline assignment: CDR1 LNHDA and CDR2 SQIVND (reference sequence). The ends were cut back, 7 bases at V and 4 bases at J, with 31 bases in the middle. CDR3 nucleotide sequence: TGTGCCAGTATGGTGGGGCAAATAGTGTGGGGAGAACAAGTCACTGAAGCTTTCTTT. Translating it yields CASMVGQIVWGEQVTEAFF.

The rearrangement links TRBV5-4 to TRBJ1-1; D is perhaps TRBD1 (5 bases). Germline values: CDR1 SGHNT, CDR2 YYREEE (reference sequence). Trimming removed 2 bases at V and 2 bases at J, with 13 bases between. The CDR3 spans 15 residues. The CDR3 DNA reads TGTGCCAGCAGCTTAGAAGGAGGGGTCAACACTGAAGCTTTCTTT. Its translation is CASSLEGGVNTEAFF.

The CDR3 coding sequence is TGCGCCAGCAGCATCGGAGCGGGGACCTACGAGCAGTACTTC. Amino acid sequence: CASSIGAGTYEQYF. The chain is built from TRBV4-1 and TRBJ2-7, with TRBD2 matching over 7 bases. The CDR3 contains 14 residues. Per the germline V gene, CDR1 is MGHRA and CDR2 is YSYEKL. The J segment lost 2 bases and the V segment lost 5 bases, leaving 6 bases of the junction unmatched.

This clone was seen only a few times. The rearrangement uses TRBV28 and TRBJ1-5; D gene unclear. The CDR3 runs 15 residues. Trimming cost V 10 bases and J 0 bases, with 16 bases left between them. The germline V gene encodes CDR1 MDHEN and CDR2 SYDVKM. The CDR3 nucleotides read TGTGCCACCAATAAACAGATAACTAGCAATCAGCCCCAGCATTTT. Protein: CATNKQITSNQPQHF.

The chain joins TRBV19 to TRBJ2-2; no definite D call. Trimming removed 6 bases at V and 6 bases at J, with 11 bases between. CDR3 size: 13 residues. Germline CDR1 and CDR2: LNHDA and SQIVND (reference sequence). This chain's CDR3 is CASSTIGPGELFF. As DNA, the CDR3 is TGTGCCAGTAGCACCATAGGGCCCGGGGAGCTGTTTTTT.

V and J are TRBV5-6 and TRBJ2-3; possible D gene TRBD1, 6 bases. The CDR3 totals 17 residues. Trimming shortened V by 4 bases and J by 2 bases, and 20 bases separated the two germline ends. Germline CDR1 SGHDT, CDR2 YYEEEE. The CDR3 loop is CASSVLVRTENTDTQYF. CDR3 bases: TGTGCCAGCAGCGTGTTGGTGAGGACAGAGAACACAGATACGCAGTATTTT.

The genes are TRBV5-4 and TRBJ1-2; D not certain. The CDR3 loop spans 14 amino acids. Germline lookup yields CDR1 SGHNT and CDR2 YYREEE (reference sequence). Trimming removed 4 bases from V and 5 bases from J, with 15 bases in between. CDR3 sequence (DNA): TGTGCCAGCAGCCCCCCCGGGCAGAAATATGGCTACACCTTC. Protein product: CASSPPGQKYGYTF.

The rearrangement uses TRBV7-2 and TRBJ2-3; D remains ambiguous. Germline CDR1 is SGHTA and CDR2 is FQGNSA. Trimming shortened V by 5 bases and J by 7 bases, and 13 bases separated the two germline ends. This CDR3 has 13 amino acids. CDR3 sequence (DNA): TGTGCCAGCAGCCCGGCAGGAGAGAATACGCAGTATTTT. Translated, it gives CASSPAGENTQYF.

This chain uses TRBV7-3 with TRBJ2-7, with 12 bases lining up with TRBD1. V gave up 3 bases and J gave up 3 bases; unmatched junction bases: 3. Germline CDR1 is SGHTA and CDR2 is FQGTGA. This CDR3 comprises 15 residues. The CDR3 here is CASSFGTGGVYEQYF. The CDR3 nucleotides read TGTGCCAGCAGCTTCGGGACAGGGGGCGTCTACGAGCAGTACTTC.

J is TRBJ2-4 and V is TRBV7-2; D call uncertain. V was clipped by 5 bases and J by 16 bases, with 24 bases between them. The CDR3 has 14 residues. Germline V gene lookup returns CDR1 SGHTA and CDR2 FQGNSA. The CDR3 bases are TGTGCCAGCAGCGTATCACCCTCGGACGATACGGAATACTTC. Translated: CASSVSPSDDTEYF. Full variable domain (missing parts from reference TRBV7-2 and TRBJ2-4): GAGVSQSPSNKVTEKGKDVELRCDPISGHTALYWYRQSLGQGLEFLIYFQGNSAPDKSGLPSDRFSAERTGGSVSTLTIQRTQQEDSAVYLCASSVSPSDDTEYFGAGTRLSVL.

The V call is TRBV11-1, the J call TRBJ2-7, with D possibly TRBD1 on 6 matching bases. This CDR3 has 17 amino acids. The germline V gene encodes CDR1 SGHAT and CDR2 FQDESV (reference sequence). Deletions cut 0 bases from V and 3 bases from J, with 18 bases between. CDR3 nucleotides: TGTGCCAGCAGCTTAGCTCCGACAGGAAAAATAGGCTACGAGCAGTACTTC. Protein sequence: CASSLAPTGKIGYEQYF.

The J gene is TRBJ2-3, the V gene TRBV10-3, with TRBD2 identical over 16 bases. The V and J ends lost 6 bases and 6 bases, in that order; junction bases with no gene match: 12. The CDR3 loop spans 18 amino acids. Germline CDR1 and CDR2: ENHRY and SYGVKD. This CDR3 is CAIRHGTSGRAWIDTQYF. The CDR3 region has the DNA TGTGCCATCAGACACGGGACTAGCGGGAGGGCTTGGATTGATACGCAGTATTTT.

The rearrangement joins TRBV6-1 to TRBJ2-7; the D call may be TRBD1 or TRBD2 (5 bases each). CDR1 and CDR2 from the germline V gene are MNHNS and SASEGT. Trimming stripped 7 bases from V and 7 bases from J, with 17 bases between. CDR3 length: 13 amino acids. The CDR3 DNA reads TGTGCCAGCACTGGGACGGGCCTCCAGGAGCAGTACTTC. Its translation is CASTGTGLQEQYF.

Only one count was recorded for this clone. This sequence joins TRBV11-2 and TRBJ1-1; D gene uncertain. The CDR3 runs 15 residues. Between the trimmed V and J ends, which lost 0 bases and 4 bases, there was a span of 12 bases. Germline-derived CDR1 and CDR2 are SGHAT and FQNNGV. This CDR3 reads CASSLDWGRATEAFF. DNA of the CDR3: TGTGCCAGCAGCTTAGATTGGGGAAGGGCCACTGAAGCTTTCTTT.

The chain combines TRBV18 with TRBJ2-1; D unclear. The V gene lost 9 bases and the J gene lost 5 bases, with 8 bases spanning the gap. The CDR3 contains 11 residues. CDR1 KGHSH and CDR2 LQKENI come from the germline V gene. In DNA, the CDR3 is TGTGCCAGTCGCCGGGACAATGAGCAGTTCTTC. It translates to CASRRDNEQFF.

The chain joins TRBV7-2 to TRBJ2-7, with TRBD2 matching 10 bases. This CDR3 region has 15 residues. J lost 5 bases, V lost 5 bases, and 9 bases had no gene match. Per the germline V gene, CDR1 is SGHTA and CDR2 is FQGNSA. The CDR3 sequence: CASSQAIAGGNEQYF. The CDR3 coding sequence is TGTGCCAGCAGCCAAGCCATAGCGGGAGGCAACGAGCAGTACTTC. The whole variable domain, remainder taken from reference TRBV7-2 and TRBJ2-7, is GAGVSQSPSNKVTEKGKDVELRCDPISGHTALYWYRQSLGQGLEFLIYFQGNSAPDKSGLPSDRFSAERTGGSVSTLTIQRTQQEDSAVYLCASSQAIAGGNEQYFGPGTRLTVT.

CDR3 DNA: TGTGCCAGCAGCATATCGGACAGGGATCAGCCCCAGCATTTT. It yields the protein CASSISDRDQPQHF. The J gene is TRBJ1-5, the V gene TRBV9; TRBD1 matches 8 bases. The CDR3 is 14 amino acids. V gave up 4 bases and J gave up 5 bases; unmatched junction bases: 5. Germline CDR1 SGDLS, CDR2 YYNGEE.

The CDR3 DNA reads TGTGCCAGCAGAAGGGACAGGGGAGGAACTGAAGCTTTCTTT. This codes for CASRRDRGGTEAFF. The chain carries TRBV6-1 and TRBJ1-1; TRBD1 aligns across 10 bases. Germline assignment: CDR1 MNHNS and CDR2 SASEGT. After removal of 6 bases from V and 5 bases from J, the junction contained 6 bases not matched to a gene. The CDR3 covers 14 residues.

V gene TRBV30 combines with J gene TRBJ2-5; 13 nucleotides line up with TRBD2. CDR1 and CDR2 (germline): GTSNPN, SVGIG (reference sequence). Trimming cost V 6 bases and J 5 bases; bases outside gene matches: 12. The CDR3 covers 16 residues. CDR3 sequence reads: CACPGTSGILGETQYF. The DNA of the CDR3 is TGTGCCTGCCCCGGGACTAGCGGGATCCTTGGGGAGACCCAGTACTTC.

The chain links TRBV10-3 to TRBJ1-1, with D tentatively TRBD1 (6 bases). This CDR3 spans 16 amino acids. V lost 6 bases, J lost 0 bases, and 17 bases lay in between. Germline V gene sequence: CDR1 ENHRY, CDR2 SYGVKD. The CDR3 region is CAISIGQTGMNTEAFF. CDR3 bases: TGTGCCATCAGCATTGGACAGACGGGGATGAACACTGAAGCTTTCTTT.

This chain uses TRBV27 with TRBJ1-2, with TRBD1 as a possible D gene (6 bases). In germline, CDR1 is MNHEY, CDR2 SMNVEV (reference sequence). The CDR3 has 15 residues. Trimming shortened V by 0 bases and J by 6 bases, and 14 bases separated the two germline ends. The CDR3 is CASSLSTGHLNGYTF. CDR3 coding DNA: TGTGCCAGCAGTTTATCAACAGGGCACCTAAATGGCTACACCTTC.

Here the CDR3 reads CASSIGTGGYEQYF. In nucleotides, the CDR3 is TGTGCCAGTAGTATTGGGACAGGGGGCTACGAGCAGTACTTC. The chain couples TRBV19 to TRBJ2-7; 11 bases align to TRBD1. CDR1 is LNHDA and CDR2 is SQIVND in the germline V gene (reference sequence). The V and J ends lost 3 bases and 3 bases, in that order; junction bases with no gene match: 1. This CDR3 contains 14 residues.

The chain recombines TRBV7-3 with TRBJ2-1; 7 bases align to TRBD2. There are 15 residues in the CDR3. The V segment lost 3 bases and the J segment 4 bases; nucleotides outside the gene matches: 6. Germline V CDR1 and CDR2: SGHTA, FQGTGA. The CDR3, as DNA: TGTGCCAGCAGCTTGGGAGCGGGGCCTTACAATGAGCAGTTCTTC. Its translation: CASSLGAGPYNEQFF.